These 8 T cell receptor beta chains came from one sample sequenced in a study of blood T cell repertoires in COVID-19. Sequencing used immunoSEQ multiplex PCR; TCRdb keeps in-frame clones, though not all of them. Among 220,000 or so clones listed, about 80% were seen once. Sequencing was performed on peripheral blood. These receptors all stem from a woman of 80 years or more with acute or convalescent COVID-19.

The CDR3 is CASSMGQIDEAFF. CDR3 in DNA: TGTGCCAGTAGTATGGGACAGATTGATGAAGCTTTCTTT. The J gene is TRBJ1-1, the V gene TRBV19; 7 nucleotides match TRBD1. Per germline, CDR1 LNHDA and CDR2 SQIVND (reference sequence). V lost 3 bases, J lost 7 bases, and 5 bases stayed unmatched. This CDR3 comprises 13 residues.

This clone came up once. The chain links TRBV6-4 to TRBJ2-3; D remains unclear. This CDR3 region has 13 residues. Germline V lookup: CDR1 MRHNA, CDR2 SNTAGT. Trimming removed 4 bases at V and 2 bases at J, with 7 bases between. The CDR3 region is CASSVQYTDTQYF. In nucleotides, the CDR3 is TGTGCCAGCAGTGTACAGTACACAGATACGCAGTATTTT.

There are a few counts of this clone. The chain employs TRBV29-1 and TRBJ2-7, with 9 bases that match TRBD2. CDR3 length: 13 amino acids. V trimming: 5 bases; J trimming: 3 bases; junction bases outside the gene matches: 5. Germline loops: CDR1 SQVTM, CDR2 ANQGSEA. CDR3 loop: CSVRSGRNYEQYF. The DNA for the CDR3 is TGCAGCGTTCGGAGCGGGAGGAACTACGAGCAGTACTTC.

The rearrangement joins TRBV5-6 to TRBJ1-5; 7 bases align to TRBD1. With V trimmed by 4 bases and J by 1 base, 8 bases remained unmatched. This CDR3 is built from 16 residues. The germline gives CDR1 SGHDT, CDR2 YYEEEE. CDR3 in amino acids: CASSPNRGMSNQPQHF. Written as DNA, the CDR3 is TGTGCCAGCAGCCCCAACAGGGGTATGAGCAATCAGCCCCAGCATTTT.

CDR3 nucleotides: TGTGCCAGCAGTTCCGGGACTCCGAGCTCCTACAATGAGCAGTTCTTC. Residues: CASSSGTPSSYNEQFF. The chain employs TRBV28 and TRBJ2-1, with TRBD2 as a possible D gene (6 bases). Trimming cost V 4 bases and J 0 bases, with 13 bases left between them. Looked up from germline, CDR1 is MDHEN and CDR2 is SYDVKM. This CDR3 contains 16 residues.

This chain uses TRBV12-3 or TRBV12-4 with TRBJ2-1; 9 bases line up with TRBD1. V lost 7 bases and J lost 10; bases outside the gene matches: 5. There are 12 residues in the CDR3. The CDR3 region has the DNA TGTGCCAGCACCTCGGACAGGGGCGAGCAGTTCTTC. Residues: CASTSDRGEQFF.

The rearrangement links TRBV30 to TRBJ1-6, with TRBD1 identical over 7 bases. CDR1 GTSNPN and CDR2 SVGIG come from the germline V gene (reference sequence). Trimming removed 3 bases from V and 10 bases from J; junction bases left unmatched: 9. CDR3 length: 14 amino acids. CDR3 region: CAWRKTGTMSPLHF. The CDR3 DNA reads TGTGCCTGGAGGAAGACAGGGACAATGTCACCCCTCCACTTT.

Only a few counts were recorded for this clone. The chain uses TRBV4-1 and TRBJ2-2, with 15 bases matching TRBD2. Germline loops: CDR1 MGHRA, CDR2 YSYEKL. After removal of 4 bases from V and 5 bases from J, the junction contained 8 bases not matched to a gene. The CDR3 extends over 18 amino acids. In DNA form, the CDR3 reads TGCGCCAGCAGCCCCTGGACTAGCGGGAGGGCCGTGACCGGGGAGCTGTTTTTT. Translating it yields CASSPWTSGRAVTGELFF.